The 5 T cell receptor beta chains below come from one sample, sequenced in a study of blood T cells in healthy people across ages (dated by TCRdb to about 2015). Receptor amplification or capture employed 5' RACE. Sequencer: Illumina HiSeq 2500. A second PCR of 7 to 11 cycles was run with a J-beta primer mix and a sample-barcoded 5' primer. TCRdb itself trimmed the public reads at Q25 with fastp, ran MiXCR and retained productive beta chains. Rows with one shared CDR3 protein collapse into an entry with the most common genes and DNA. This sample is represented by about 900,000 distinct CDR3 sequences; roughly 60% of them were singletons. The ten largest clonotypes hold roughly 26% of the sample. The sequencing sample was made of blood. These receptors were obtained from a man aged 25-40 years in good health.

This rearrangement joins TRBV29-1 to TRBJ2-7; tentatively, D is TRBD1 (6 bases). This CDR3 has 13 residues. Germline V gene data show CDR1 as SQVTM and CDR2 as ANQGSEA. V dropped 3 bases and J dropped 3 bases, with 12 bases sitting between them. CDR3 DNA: TGCAGCGTTGAGGGGGCGCAGTTCTACGAGCAGTACTTC. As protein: CSVEGAQFYEQYF.

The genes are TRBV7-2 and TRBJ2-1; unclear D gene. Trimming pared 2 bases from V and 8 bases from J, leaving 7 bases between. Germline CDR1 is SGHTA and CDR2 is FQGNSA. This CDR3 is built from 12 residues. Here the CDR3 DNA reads TGTGCCAGCAGCTTACTTTCCCATGAGCAGTTCTTC. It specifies CASSLLSHEQFF.

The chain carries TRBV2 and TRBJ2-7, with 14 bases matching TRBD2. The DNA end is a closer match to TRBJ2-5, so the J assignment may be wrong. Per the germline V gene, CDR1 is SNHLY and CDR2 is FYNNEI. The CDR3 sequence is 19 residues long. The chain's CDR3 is CASSERLGLAGDLKETQYF. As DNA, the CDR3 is TGTGCCAGCAGTGAAAGGTTGGGACTAGCGGGGGACTTAAAAGAGACCCAGTACTTC.

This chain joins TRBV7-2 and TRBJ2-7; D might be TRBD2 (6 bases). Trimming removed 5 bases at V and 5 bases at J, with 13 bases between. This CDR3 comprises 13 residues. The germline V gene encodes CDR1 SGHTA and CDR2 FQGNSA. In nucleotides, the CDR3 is TGTGCCAGCAGCCCCGGGAGTCTCCACGAGCAGTACTTC. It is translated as CASSPGSLHEQYF.

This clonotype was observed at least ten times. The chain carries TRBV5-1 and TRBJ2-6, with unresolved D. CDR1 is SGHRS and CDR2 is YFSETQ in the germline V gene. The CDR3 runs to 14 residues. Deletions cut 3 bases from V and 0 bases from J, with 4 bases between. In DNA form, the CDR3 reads TGCGCCAGCAGCTCCAGCTCTGGGGCCAACGTCCTGACTTTC. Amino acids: CASSSSSGANVLTF.